Listed below are T cell receptor beta chains from one sample, sequenced in a study of read filtering for tumor transcriptome and immune sequencing. Each CDR3 protein is one row after TCRdb ran MiXCR on the reads. The repertoire has 40,000 to 50,000 distinct CDR3 sequences, 13% of them found once; the top ten carry 30%. Material for sequencing was a population of CD138-negative cells sorted from bone marrow. The source of these receptors is a donor aged 40 or over with multiple myeloma. CDR3s include the opening cysteine and the closing phenylalanine or tryptophan. Each record gives: J gene, clone size, D gene, V gene, CDR3 protein. D genes are given only for firm matches. Size is omitted from some rows. Given values are once, few, many or a class for expanded clones.

J gene: TRBJ2-1; clone size: -; D gene: -; V gene: TRBV12-5; CDR3 protein: CASGSQQFF
J gene: TRBJ2-7; clone size: many; D gene: TRBD1; V gene: TRBV20-1; CDR3 protein: CSAMGQTAYEQYF
J gene: TRBJ2-3; clone size: many; D gene: -; V gene: TRBV20-1; CDR3 protein: CSATGVDTDTQYF
J gene: TRBJ2-1; clone size: -; D gene: -; V gene: TRBV7-2; CDR3 protein: CASSLNRVHEQFF
J gene: TRBJ2-2; clone size: many; D gene: TRBD2; V gene: TRBV20-1; CDR3 protein: CSARDPNGRADTGELFF
J gene: TRBJ2-5; clone size: -; D gene: -; V gene: TRBV11-3; CDR3 protein: CASSLLKETQYF
J gene: TRBJ2-3; clone size: -; D gene: TRBD2; V gene: TRBV6-6; CDR3 protein: CASKPGLVSDTQYF
J gene: TRBJ2-1; clone size: many; D gene: -; V gene: TRBV7-3; CDR3 protein: CASSAYSYNEQFF
J gene: TRBJ1-4; clone size: many; D gene: -; V gene: TRBV2; CDR3 protein: CASTGHDEKLFF
J gene: TRBJ2-2; clone size: few; D gene: -; V gene: TRBV11-2; CDR3 protein: CATAGTTNTGELFF
J gene: TRBJ1-5; clone size: many; D gene: TRBD1; V gene: TRBV4-1; CDR3 protein: CASSQAWGRGPQPQHF
J gene: TRBJ2-5; clone size: many; D gene: TRBD1; V gene: TRBV7-9; CDR3 protein: CASSLIQVDRRKETQYF
J gene: TRBJ2-7; clone size: many; D gene: -; V gene: TRBV5-1; CDR3 protein: CASSLAPESSYEQYF
J gene: TRBJ2-3; clone size: many; D gene: -; V gene: TRBV29-1; CDR3 protein: CSVRTSTDTQYF
J gene: TRBJ2-6; clone size: -; D gene: TRBD2; V gene: TRBV7-8; CDR3 protein: CSSSGSGTSGTSLGANVLTF
J gene: TRBJ2-3; clone size: -; D gene: TRBD2; V gene: TRBV25-1; CDR3 protein: CASRRAGWVSDTQYF
J gene: TRBJ2-1; clone size: many; D gene: -; V gene: TRBV29-1; CDR3 protein: CSVTTTTRRGNEQFF
J gene: TRBJ2-7; clone size: many; D gene: -; V gene: TRBV12-3/TRBV12-4; CDR3 protein: CASSHPTGREPYEQYF
J gene: TRBJ2-5; clone size: many; D gene: -; V gene: TRBV18; CDR3 protein: CASSPPSAETQYF
J gene: TRBJ2-2; clone size: few; D gene: -; V gene: TRBV6-5; CDR3 protein: CASSYSARGNTGELFF
J gene: TRBJ2-5; clone size: many; D gene: -; V gene: TRBV7-2; CDR3 protein: CASSLGASKETQYF
J gene: TRBJ2-5; clone size: -; D gene: -; V gene: TRBV20-1; CDR3 protein: CSVTQTEPYQETQHF
J gene: TRBJ2-3; clone size: many; D gene: TRBD1; V gene: TRBV27; CDR3 protein: CASSLIGQGPSDTQYF
J gene: TRBJ2-1; clone size: many; D gene: TRBD1; V gene: TRBV7-2; CDR3 protein: CASSTRGIAYNEQFF
J gene: TRBJ1-2; clone size: many; D gene: -; V gene: TRBV11-2; CDR3 protein: CASSLEGTGYTF
J gene: TRBJ2-2; clone size: many; D gene: -; V gene: TRBV19; CDR3 protein: CASMGTREKHTGELFF
J gene: TRBJ2-3; clone size: many; D gene: TRBD1; V gene: TRBV7-9; CDR3 protein: CASSFSLTGNSDTQYF
J gene: TRBJ2-6; clone size: many; D gene: -; V gene: TRBV6-1; CDR3 protein: CATWSLAEVSGANVLTF
J gene: TRBJ2-2; clone size: few; D gene: -; V gene: TRBV11-2; CDR3 protein: CASSPGAGELFF
J gene: TRBJ1-5; clone size: many; D gene: -; V gene: TRBV28; CDR3 protein: CASRIPWGNQPQHF
J gene: TRBJ2-5; clone size: many; D gene: -; V gene: TRBV30; CDR3 protein: CAWSVRAKETQYF
J gene: TRBJ2-2; clone size: many; D gene: -; V gene: TRBV4-2; CDR3 protein: CASSQGFPGVRNTGELFF
J gene: TRBJ2-1; clone size: -; D gene: -; V gene: TRBV29-1; CDR3 protein: CSVRWAGMVSEQFF
J gene: TRBJ2-2; clone size: many; D gene: TRBD2; V gene: TRBV6-2/TRBV6-3; CDR3 protein: CASSPPRRGTGELFF
J gene: TRBJ2-3; clone size: many; D gene: TRBD1; V gene: TRBV28; CDR3 protein: CASSSLGQAGTDTQYF
J gene: TRBJ2-3; clone size: many; D gene: -; V gene: TRBV28; CDR3 protein: CASSFFRKSSTDTQYF
J gene: TRBJ2-7; clone size: many; D gene: TRBD2; V gene: TRBV28; CDR3 protein: CASTIAGGHGDEQYF
J gene: TRBJ1-5; clone size: many; D gene: TRBD1; V gene: TRBV2; CDR3 protein: CASKGTDRANQPQHF
J gene: TRBJ2-2; clone size: many; D gene: -; V gene: TRBV20-1; CDR3 protein: CSAPPGELFF
J gene: TRBJ2-1; clone size: few; D gene: -; V gene: TRBV2; CDR3 protein: CASSASDRVVDEQFF
J gene: TRBJ2-1; clone size: many; D gene: TRBD2; V gene: TRBV20-1; CDR3 protein: CSARESSGLAVEQFF
J gene: TRBJ2-1; clone size: many; D gene: TRBD2; V gene: TRBV6-2/TRBV6-3; CDR3 protein: CASRAGLGGVTSGRTYNEQFF
J gene: TRBJ2-7; clone size: many; D gene: TRBD1; V gene: TRBV5-6; CDR3 protein: CASSLGPGTGSHEQYF
J gene: TRBJ2-5; clone size: -; D gene: TRBD2; V gene: TRBV28; CDR3 protein: CASSYGGRVGETQYF
J gene: TRBJ2-5; clone size: many; D gene: TRBD1; V gene: TRBV19; CDR3 protein: CASSRGQQETQYF